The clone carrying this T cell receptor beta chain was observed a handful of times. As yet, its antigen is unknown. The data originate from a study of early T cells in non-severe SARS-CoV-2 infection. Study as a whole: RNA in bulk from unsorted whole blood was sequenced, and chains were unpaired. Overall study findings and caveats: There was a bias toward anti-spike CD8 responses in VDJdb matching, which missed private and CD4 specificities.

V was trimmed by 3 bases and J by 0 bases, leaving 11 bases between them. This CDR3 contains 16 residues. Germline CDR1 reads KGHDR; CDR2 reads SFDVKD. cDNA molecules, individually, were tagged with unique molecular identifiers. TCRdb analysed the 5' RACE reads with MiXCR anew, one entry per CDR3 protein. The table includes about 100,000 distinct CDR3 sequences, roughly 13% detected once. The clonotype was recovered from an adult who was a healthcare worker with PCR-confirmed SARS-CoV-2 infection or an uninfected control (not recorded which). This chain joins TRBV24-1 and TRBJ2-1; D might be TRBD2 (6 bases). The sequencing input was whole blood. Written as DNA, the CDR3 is TGTGCCACCAGTGATCAACGGGGGTTCTCCTACAATGAGCAGTTCTTC. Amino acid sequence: CATSDQRGFSYNEQFF.